A selection of T cell receptor beta chains follows, all from one sample in a study of T cell clones after liver transplantation. Only in-frame clones appear in the TCRdb table, and some are missing; sequencing was by immunoSEQ multiplex PCR. This sample has 9,500 to 10,000 clones, with about two thirds found just once. The input for sequencing was CD8+ T cells from blood, taken at the roughly 16-month timepoint. These receptors were obtained from a human patient who received a liver transplant. The T cells may partly be graft donor cells. Both conserved end residues are part of each CDR3. A D gene is named only where the DNA matches it firmly. A clone size is listed for some rows: how often the clone was seen (once, few, many), or a class if it is expanded.

j_call,v_call,clone_size,d_call,cdr3_nt,cdr3_aa
TRBJ1-2,TRBV30,once,TRBD1,TGTGCCTGGAGCGAGACAGGGGGCGGCGGCTACACCTTC,CAWSETGGGGYTF
TRBJ2-1,TRBV15,.,.,TGTGCCACCAGCAGAGGGGGGTGGGGAGCGCATTCCTACAATGAGCAGTTCTTC,CATSRGGWGAHSYNEQFF
TRBJ2-3,TRBV7-8,.,TRBD2,TGTGCCAGCAGCTTGGCCCAGCGGGAGACAGATACGCAGTATTTT,CASSLAQRETDTQYF
TRBJ1-2,TRBV13,once,TRBD1,TGTGCCAGCAGCTCACAAAGACAGGGGATGGGCGGCTACACCTTC,CASSSQRQGMGGYTF
TRBJ1-2,TRBV2,.,.,TGTGCCAGCAGTGCTGACTATGGCTACACCTTC,CASSADYGYTF
TRBJ2-7,TRBV29-1,.,.,TGCAGCGTTGAAACCAGCTCCTACGAGCAGTACTTC,CSVETSSYEQYF
TRBJ2-3,TRBV2,.,TRBD2,TGTGCCAGCGGTTGGACTAGCGGGGGCACAGATACGCAGTATTTT,CASGWTSGGTDTQYF
TRBJ2-1,TRBV28,.,TRBD2,TGTGCCAGCAGTTTCTCCGCTAGCGGGCCCAGGAATGAGCAGTTCTTC,CASSFSASGPRNEQFF
TRBJ2-5,TRBV28,.,.,TGTGCCAGCAGTTTGGAGAGGGGTGGATGGGAGACCCAGTACTTC,CASSLERGGWETQYF
TRBJ2-7,TRBV9,.,.,TGTGCCAGCAGCGATCCATCCTACGAGCAGTACTTC,CASSDPSYEQYF
TRBJ2-6,TRBV4-3,.,.,TGCGCCAGCAGCCAATGGGGGGAAGGGGTACTTGTCTCTGGGGCCAACGTCCTGACTTTC,CASSQWGEGVLVSGANVLTF
TRBJ2-1,TRBV9,.,.,TGTGCCAGCAGCGTAGGACAAATTCACAATGAGCAGTTCTTC,CASSVGQIHNEQFF
TRBJ1-1,TRBV5-1,medium-sized,.,TGCGCCAGCTTCGGGGAGGCCACTGAAGCTTTCTTT,CASFGEATEAFF
TRBJ2-2,TRBV19,.,.,TGTGCCAGTACTGGGTGGTTCGAGGGAGGCACACCCGGGGAGCTGTTTTTT,CASTGWFEGGTPGELFF
TRBJ1-2,TRBV30,large,TRBD1,TGTGCCTGGAGTGTACACCCGTTAATCATATACCGGGACAGGGGATACGATAGAGATGGCTACACCTTC,CAWSVHPLIIYRDRGYDRDGYTF
TRBJ2-3,TRBV27,.,.,TGTGCCAGCAGTTTAATGAGCACAGATACGCAGTATTTT,CASSLMSTDTQYF
TRBJ1-1,TRBV2,.,.,TGTGCCAGCAGTGAGGGTGCCCCTAACACTGAAGCTTTCTTT,CASSEGAPNTEAFF
TRBJ2-7,TRBV28,.,.,TGTGCCAGCCAGGGTAAAGGGGCCATGGGCGAGCAGTACTTC,CASQGKGAMGEQYF
TRBJ2-7,TRBV27,.,.,TGTGCCAGCAGTTTTACCCTTCGGTTGGGCGAGCAGTACTTC,CASSFTLRLGEQYF
TRBJ1-2,TRBV11-2,.,.,TGTGCCAGCAGCTTAGGACCAGGGGTTGCCTATGGCTACACCTTC,CASSLGPGVAYGYTF
TRBJ2-3,TRBV13,.,TRBD2,TGTGCCAGCAGCCAAACTAGCGGGGGGGCCCGGAATACGCAGTATTTT,CASSQTSGGARNTQYF
TRBJ2-7,TRBV2,.,TRBD2,TGTGCCAGCACCTTGACTAGCGGGGGACCCTACGAGCAGTACTTC,CASTLTSGGPYEQYF
TRBJ1-2,TRBV5-4,.,.,TGTGCCAGCAGCGGAACAGGAGTTAACTATGGCTACACCTTC,CASSGTGVNYGYTF
TRBJ2-5,TRBV29-1,.,TRBD1,TGCAGCGTTGAAGTCCGGGACAGGGAGTTTAGAGAGACCCAGTACTTC,CSVEVRDREFRETQYF
TRBJ1-2,TRBV30,.,TRBD1,TGTGCCTGGTTGGGACAGGGTAACTATGGCTACACCTTC,CAWLGQGNYGYTF
TRBJ2-3,TRBV5-1,few,.,TGCGCCAGCAGCTCAGAGGGCAGGTGGAACACAGATACGCAGTATTTT,CASSSEGRWNTDTQYF
TRBJ2-6,TRBV19,.,.,TGTGCCAGTACTAATTTCGTCTCTGGGGCCAACGTCCTGACTTTC,CASTNFVSGANVLTF
TRBJ2-2,TRBV7-8,.,.,TGTGCCAGCAGCTTAGCGCCCCAGGGAACCGGGGAGCTGTTTTTT,CASSLAPQGTGELFF
TRBJ1-1,TRBV13,.,.,TGTGCCAGCAGCTTATGGCAGAACACTGAAGCTTTCTTT,CASSLWQNTEAFF
TRBJ1-4,TRBV11-2,.,.,TGTGCCAGCAGCTCCATAGTAGGAGAAAAACTGTTTTTT,CASSSIVGEKLFF